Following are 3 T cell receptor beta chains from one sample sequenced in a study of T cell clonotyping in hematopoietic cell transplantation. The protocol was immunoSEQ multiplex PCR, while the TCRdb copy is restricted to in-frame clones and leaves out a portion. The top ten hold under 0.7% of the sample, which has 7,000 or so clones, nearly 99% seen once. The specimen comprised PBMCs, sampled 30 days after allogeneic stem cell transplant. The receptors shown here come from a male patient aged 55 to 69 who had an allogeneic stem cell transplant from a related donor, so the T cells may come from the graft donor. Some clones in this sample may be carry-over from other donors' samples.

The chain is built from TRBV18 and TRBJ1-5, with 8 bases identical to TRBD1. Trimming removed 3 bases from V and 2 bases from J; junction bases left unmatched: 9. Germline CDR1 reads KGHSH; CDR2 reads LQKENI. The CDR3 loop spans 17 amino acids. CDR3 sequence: CASSPKILDRGNQPQHF. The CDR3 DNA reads TGTGCCAGCTCACCGAAAATATTGGACAGGGGCAATCAGCCCCAGCATTTT.

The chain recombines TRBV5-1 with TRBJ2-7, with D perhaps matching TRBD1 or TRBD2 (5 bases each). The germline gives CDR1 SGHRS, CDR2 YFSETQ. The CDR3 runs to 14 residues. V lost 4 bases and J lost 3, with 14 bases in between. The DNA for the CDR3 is TGCGCCAGCAGCCGGGACGGGGATCTCTACGAGCAGTACTTC. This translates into CASSRDGDLYEQYF.

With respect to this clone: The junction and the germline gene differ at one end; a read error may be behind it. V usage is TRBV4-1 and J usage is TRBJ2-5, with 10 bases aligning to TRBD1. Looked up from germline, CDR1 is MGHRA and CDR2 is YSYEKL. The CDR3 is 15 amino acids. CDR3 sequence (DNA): TGCGCCAGCAGCCAGGGGGACAGGGGTCAAGGGACCCAGTACTTC. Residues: CASSQGDRGQGTQYF.